Listed below are T cell receptor beta chains from one sample, sequenced in a study of blood T cell repertoires in COVID-19. Clones were sequenced by immunoSEQ multiplex PCR, and TCRdb holds only the in-frame ones, with some missing. This sample carries about 210,000 clones, roughly 84% of them seen once, and the ten largest clones take around 7%. The sample consisted of PBMCs or T cells enriched from blood (not recorded which). The receptors shown here come from a man aged 25 to 45 in a cohort exposed to, infected with or recovered from COVID-19 (not recorded which). Each CDR3 is given with its conserved first and last residue. D genes are given only for firm matches. Expanded clones get a size class; other rows say once, few or many, or leave the size out.

D gene,clone size,V gene,J gene,CDR3 length,CDR3 protein,CDR3 DNA
TRBD1,NA,TRBV28,TRBJ2-2,18,CASSLPSYRGSNTGELFF,TGTGCCAGCAGTTTACCCTCCTACAGGGGTTCGAACACCGGGGAGCTGTTTTTT
TRBD2,NA,TRBV5-6,TRBJ2-1,15,CASSLGGSSYNEQFF,TGTGCCAGCAGCTTGGGCGGGAGCTCCTACAATGAGCAGTTCTTC
TRBD2,NA,TRBV5-4,TRBJ2-3,18,CASSLGLAGGLNTDTQYF,TGTGCCAGCAGCCTGGGACTAGCGGGAGGTCTTAACACAGATACGCAGTATTTT
TRBD1,NA,TRBV2,TRBJ1-6,15,CASSGSGGHNSPLHF,TGTGCCAGCAGTGGTTCAGGGGGTCATAATTCACCCCTCCACTTT
TRBD1,NA,TRBV10-3,TRBJ1-1,17,CAIRAFKTGGKNTEAFF,TGTGCCATCAGGGCGTTCAAGACAGGGGGAAAAAACACTGAAGCTTTCTTT
NA,NA,TRBV7-3,TRBJ2-1,13,CASSLTTHNEQFF,TGTGCCAGCAGCTTAACAACACACAATGAGCAGTTCTTC
TRBD1,NA,TRBV6-5,TRBJ1-5,15,CATSTGLYSNQPQHF,TGTGCCACCTCGACAGGGCTCTATAGCAATCAGCCCCAGCATTTT
NA,NA,TRBV7-8,TRBJ2-3,16,CASSRLGGAGTDTQYF,TGTGCCAGCAGCCGCTTAGGGGGAGCGGGGACAGATACGCAGTATTTT
TRBD1,few,TRBV10-3,TRBJ1-4,12,CAIGQGSEKLFF,TGTGCCATCGGACAGGGAAGTGAAAAACTGTTTTTT
TRBD1,once,TRBV4-3,TRBJ2-3,17,CASSQTPGTGSTDTQYF,TGCGCCAGCAGCCAGACCCCCGGGACAGGGAGCACAGATACGCAGTATTTT
TRBD2,NA,TRBV3-1/TRBV3-2,TRBJ2-3,13,CASTAGVTDTQYF,TGTGCCAGCACGGCGGGAGTGACAGATACGCAGTATTTT
NA,NA,TRBV11-2,TRBJ1-1,15,CASSPRRSVNTEAFF,TGTGCCAGCAGCCCCCGCCGGAGCGTGAACACTGAAGCTTTCTTT
TRBD2,few,TRBV5-1,TRBJ2-7,14,CASSSGTSGLRQYF,TGCGCCAGCAGCTCCGGGACTAGCGGCCTGCGACAGTACTTC